Given below is one T cell receptor (beta chain) in context. TCRdb's copy holds only in-frame clones and misses some; the assay was immunoSEQ multiplex PCR. Here the sample spans roughly 500,000 clones, 80% to 90% being singletons. This CDR3 is built from 14 residues. This entry is derived from a study of blood T cell repertoires in COVID-19. The clonotype comes from a man aged 18 to 30 with COVID-19, enrolled during active disease. The sequenced sample consisted of peripheral blood. V and J are TRBV21-1 and TRBJ2-1; TRBD2, as called in the table, went unchecked against the DNA. TRBV21-1 is deemed a pseudogene. The CDR3 loop is CASSKGGIYNEQFF. Here the CDR3 DNA reads TGTGCCAGCAGCAAGGGAGGGATCTACAATGAGCAGTTCTTC.